This T cell receptor beta chain stems from a study of graft-versus-host responses after intestinal transplantation. About the study: Multivisceral, liver-intestinal, or isolated intestinal grafts went to recipients. The whole recipient group had anti-thymocyte globulin induction followed by tacrolimus and steroids for two to three years. General study points: GvH clone levels peaked in circulation, and this peak was associated with early post-transplant HvG declines. GvH clones turned up in recipient marrow; some had shown up first in ileum or blood.

About this clone itself: The target antigen is unknown.

The CDR3 runs to 17 residues. Germline CDR1 MNHNS, CDR2 SASEGT. V dropped 0 bases and J dropped 3 bases, with 17 bases sitting between them. Only in-frame clones appear in the TCRdb table, and some are missing; sequencing was by immunoSEQ multiplex PCR. There are roughly 80,000 clones in the sample; around 92% occur only once, and approximately 0.64% lies in the top ten. This rearrangement joins TRBV6-1 to TRBJ1-2; D gene uncertain. Sample: PBMCs, taken 98 days after intestinal transplantation. The source of this sequence is a human patient who received an intestinal transplant, so some T cells may come from the graft donor. The CDR3 region is CASSEAVYMTGDYGYTF. The CDR3 region has the DNA TGTGCCAGCAGTGAAGCGGTATACATGACTGGGGACTATGGCTACACCTTC.